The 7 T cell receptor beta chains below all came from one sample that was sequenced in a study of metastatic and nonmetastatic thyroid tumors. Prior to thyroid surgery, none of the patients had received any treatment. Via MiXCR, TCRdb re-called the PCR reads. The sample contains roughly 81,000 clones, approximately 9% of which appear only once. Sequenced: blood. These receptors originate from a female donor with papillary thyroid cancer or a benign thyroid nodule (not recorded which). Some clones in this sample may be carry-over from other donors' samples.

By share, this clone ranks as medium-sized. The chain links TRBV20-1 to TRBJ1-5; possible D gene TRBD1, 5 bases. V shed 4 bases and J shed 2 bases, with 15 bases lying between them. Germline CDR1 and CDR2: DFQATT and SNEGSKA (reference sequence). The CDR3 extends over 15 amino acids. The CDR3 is CSATTGVQGNQPQHF. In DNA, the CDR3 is TGCAGTGCTACAACAGGAGTTCAAGGCAATCAGCCCCAGCATTTT.

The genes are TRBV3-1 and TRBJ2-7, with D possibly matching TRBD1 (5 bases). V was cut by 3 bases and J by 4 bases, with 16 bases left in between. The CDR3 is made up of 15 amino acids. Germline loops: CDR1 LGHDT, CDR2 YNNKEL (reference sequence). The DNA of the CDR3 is TGTGCCAGCAGCCAGACTCGACAGTCTCTATACGAGCAGTACTTC. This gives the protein CASSQTRQSLYEQYF.

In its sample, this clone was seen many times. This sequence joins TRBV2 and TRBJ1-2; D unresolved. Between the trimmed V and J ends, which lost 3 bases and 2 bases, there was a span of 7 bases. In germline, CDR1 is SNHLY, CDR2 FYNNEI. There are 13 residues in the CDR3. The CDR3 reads CASSEQGNYGYTF. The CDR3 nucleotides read TGTGCCAGCAGTGAGCAAGGAAACTATGGCTACACCTTC.

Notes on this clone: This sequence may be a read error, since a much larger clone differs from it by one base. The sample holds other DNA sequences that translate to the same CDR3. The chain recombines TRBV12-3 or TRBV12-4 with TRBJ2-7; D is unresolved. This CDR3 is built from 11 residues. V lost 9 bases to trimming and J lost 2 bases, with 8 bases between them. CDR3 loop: CASSPAYEQYF. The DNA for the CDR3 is TGTGCCAGTAGTCCCGCCTACGAGCAGTACTTC.

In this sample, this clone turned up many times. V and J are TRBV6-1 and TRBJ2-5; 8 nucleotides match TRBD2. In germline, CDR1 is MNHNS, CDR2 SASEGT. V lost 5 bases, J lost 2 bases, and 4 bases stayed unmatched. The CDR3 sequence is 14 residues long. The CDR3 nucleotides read TGTGCCAGCAGTTTACAGCGGGGGCAAGAGACCCAGTACTTC. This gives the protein CASSLQRGQETQYF.

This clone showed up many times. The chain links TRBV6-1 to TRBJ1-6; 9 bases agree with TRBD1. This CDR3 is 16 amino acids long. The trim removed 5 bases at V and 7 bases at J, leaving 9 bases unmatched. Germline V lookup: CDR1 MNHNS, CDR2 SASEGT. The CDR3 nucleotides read TGTGCCAGCAGTCCAAAGAGGGACAGGGCCAATTCACCCCTCCACTTT. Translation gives CASSPKRDRANSPLHF.

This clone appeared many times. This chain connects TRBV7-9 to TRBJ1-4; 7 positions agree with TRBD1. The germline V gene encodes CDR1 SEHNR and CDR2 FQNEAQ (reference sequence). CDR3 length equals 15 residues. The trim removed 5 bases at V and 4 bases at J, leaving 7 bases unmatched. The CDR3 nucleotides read TGTGCCAGCAGCCGATGGGACAGAATTAATGAAAAACTGTTTTTT. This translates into CASSRWDRINEKLFF.